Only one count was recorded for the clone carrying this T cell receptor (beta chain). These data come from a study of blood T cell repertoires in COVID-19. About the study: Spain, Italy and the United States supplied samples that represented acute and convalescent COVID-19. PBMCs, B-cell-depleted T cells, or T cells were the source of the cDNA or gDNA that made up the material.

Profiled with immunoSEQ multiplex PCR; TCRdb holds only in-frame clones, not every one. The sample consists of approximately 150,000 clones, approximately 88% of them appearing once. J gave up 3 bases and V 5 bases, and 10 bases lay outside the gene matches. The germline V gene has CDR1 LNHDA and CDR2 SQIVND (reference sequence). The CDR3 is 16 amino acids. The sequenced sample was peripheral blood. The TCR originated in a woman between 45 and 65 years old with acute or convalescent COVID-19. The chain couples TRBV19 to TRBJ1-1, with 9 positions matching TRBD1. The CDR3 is CASSPEARDRDTEAFF. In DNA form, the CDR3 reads TGTGCCAGTAGTCCCGAAGCCCGGGACAGGGACACTGAAGCTTTCTTT.